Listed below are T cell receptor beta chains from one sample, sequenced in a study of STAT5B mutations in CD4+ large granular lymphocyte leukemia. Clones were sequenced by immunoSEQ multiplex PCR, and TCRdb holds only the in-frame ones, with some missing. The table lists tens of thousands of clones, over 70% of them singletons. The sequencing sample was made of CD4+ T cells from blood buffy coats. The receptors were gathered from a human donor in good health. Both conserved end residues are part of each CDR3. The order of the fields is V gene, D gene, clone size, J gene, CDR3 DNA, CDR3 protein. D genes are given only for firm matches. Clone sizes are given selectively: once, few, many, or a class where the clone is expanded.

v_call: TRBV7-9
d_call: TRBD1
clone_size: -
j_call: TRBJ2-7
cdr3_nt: TGTGCCAGCAGCTTAGGCTCCGGGACAGGGGGTGACGAGCAGTACTTC
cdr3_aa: CASSLGSGTGGDEQYF

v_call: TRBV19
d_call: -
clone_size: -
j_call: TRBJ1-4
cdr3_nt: TGTGCCAGTAATAATGGAGCAACTAATGAAAAACTGTTTTTT
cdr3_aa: CASNNGATNEKLFF

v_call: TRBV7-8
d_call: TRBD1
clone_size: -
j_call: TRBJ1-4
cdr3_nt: TGTGCCAGCAGGCCACCCGGGACAGGGAATGAAAAACTGTTTTTT
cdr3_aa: CASRPPGTGNEKLFF

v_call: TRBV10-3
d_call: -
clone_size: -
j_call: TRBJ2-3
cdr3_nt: TGTGCCATCAGTGGGGGGGGGCCTAGCACAGATACGCAGTATTTT
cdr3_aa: CAISGGGPSTDTQYF

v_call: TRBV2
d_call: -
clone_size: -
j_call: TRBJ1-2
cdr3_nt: TGTGCCAGCAGCCAACCCGGGGTTAGGAATGGCTACACCTTC
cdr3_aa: CASSQPGVRNGYTF

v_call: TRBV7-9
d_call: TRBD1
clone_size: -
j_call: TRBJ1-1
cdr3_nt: TGTGCCAGCAGCGCTCAGGGACAGGGGAGCACTGAAGCTTTCTTT
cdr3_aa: CASSAQGQGSTEAFF

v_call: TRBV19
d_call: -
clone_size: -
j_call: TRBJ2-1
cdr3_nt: TGTGCCACCCTCTCCGGTGAGCAGTTCTTC
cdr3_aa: CATLSGEQFF

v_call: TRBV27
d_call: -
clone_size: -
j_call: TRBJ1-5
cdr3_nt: TGTGCCAGCAGTCCCCGGGGGACGTTAAGCAATCAGCCCCAGCATTTT
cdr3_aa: CASSPRGTLSNQPQHF

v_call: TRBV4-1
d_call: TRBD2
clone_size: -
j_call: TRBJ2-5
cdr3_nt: TGCGCCAGCAGCCAAAAAGCGGGGGGTGGGACCCAGTACTTC
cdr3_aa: CASSQKAGGGTQYF

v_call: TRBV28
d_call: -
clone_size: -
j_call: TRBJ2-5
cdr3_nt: TGTGCCAGCAGTTTCGGCAGGGAGGAGACCCAGTACTTC
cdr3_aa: CASSFGREETQYF

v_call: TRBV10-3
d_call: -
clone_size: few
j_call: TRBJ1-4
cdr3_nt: TGTGCCACCAACCGGGACCTTAATGAAAAACTGTTTTTT
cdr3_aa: CATNRDLNEKLFF

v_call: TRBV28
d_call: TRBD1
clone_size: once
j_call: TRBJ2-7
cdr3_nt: TGTGCCAGCATGACTCGACAGGGGCATCCGGGACTCACCTATCTGGAGCAGTACTTC
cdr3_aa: CASMTRQGHPGLTYLEQYF

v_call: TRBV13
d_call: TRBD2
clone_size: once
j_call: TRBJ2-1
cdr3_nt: TGTGCCAGCAGCCTCCGTAGCGGGAGAAAGAAGTTCTTC
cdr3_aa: CASSLRSGRKKFF

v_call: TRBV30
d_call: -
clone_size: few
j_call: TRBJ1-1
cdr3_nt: TGTGCCTGGAGGGCCGGGAACACTGAAGCTTTCTTT
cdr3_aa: CAWRAGNTEAFF

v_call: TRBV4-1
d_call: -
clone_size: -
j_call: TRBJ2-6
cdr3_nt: TGCGCCAGCAGCCCCTACAGGGCTGGGGCCAACGTCCTGACTTTC
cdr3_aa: CASSPYRAGANVLTF

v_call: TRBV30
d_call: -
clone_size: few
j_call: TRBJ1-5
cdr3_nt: TGTGCCTGGAGCATGGGTAACGGCAATCAGCCCCAGCATTTT
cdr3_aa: CAWSMGNGNQPQHF

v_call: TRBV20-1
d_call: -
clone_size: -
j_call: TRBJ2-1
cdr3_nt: TGCAGTGCCACTAATGGAAATGAGCAGTTCTTC
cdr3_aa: CSATNGNEQFF

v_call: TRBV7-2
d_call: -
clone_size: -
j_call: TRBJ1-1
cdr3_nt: TGTGCCAGCAGCCCTCGGGCTGGGGACACTGAAGCTTTCTTT
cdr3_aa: CASSPRAGDTEAFF

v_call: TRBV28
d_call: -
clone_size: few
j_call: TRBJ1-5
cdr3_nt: TGTGCCAGTACCGGGCCTACCTACAATCAGCCCCAGCATTTT
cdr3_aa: CASTGPTYNQPQHF

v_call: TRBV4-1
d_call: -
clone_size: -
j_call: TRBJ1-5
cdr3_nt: TGCGCCAGCAGCCAAGATAGCGCCCTGGGTCAGCCCCAGCATTTT
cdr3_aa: CASSQDSALGQPQHF